The T cell receptor (beta chain) under discussion was sequenced for a study of cytomegalovirus exposure and HLA in healthy donors. About the research overall: An early data release held around 80 million unique TCRs from HLA-typed donors. Study-wide results and caveats: A later analysis showed that HLA-associated TCR beta chains had undergone more clonal expansion than equally common others. Sequences of the TCR beta chain were said to predict the HLA-A and HLA-B alleles of most subjects accurately.

On this clone: The antigen remains unidentified. Other DNA sequences of this sample code for an identical CDR3.

Researchers ran the PCR with 60 Vbeta and 13 Jbeta primers. Original handling: Unique TCR beta chains totaled some 80 million in a later count, with 8.5 million to 12 million of them shared. Generated by immunoSEQ multiplex PCR, the TCRdb table keeps only in-frame clones and is missing some. V, J and clone size are those of that table, while D and trimming were read from the DNA. Among 280,000 or so clones listed, about 87% were seen once. Germline V gene lookup returns CDR1 SGHRS and CDR2 YFSETQ. The V end lost 2 bases, the J end lost 3 bases, and 5 bases lay between the germline ends. The CDR3 has 12 residues.

This sequence was found in a young woman in good health and CMV-seronegative. The rearrangement links TRBV5-1 to TRBJ1-2; D remains unclear. The specimen sequenced was PBMCs. The CDR3 nucleotides read TGCGCCAGCAGCTTCCAGGACTATGGCTACACCTTC. Amino acid sequence: CASSFQDYGYTF.